Listed here are 7 T cell receptor beta chains from one sample, sequenced in a study of blood T cell repertoires in COVID-19. Sequenced by immunoSEQ multiplex PCR; TCRdb stores in-frame clones only, minus some. The sample gives roughly 27,000 clones, 89% of which show up once; 8% to 10% is in the top ten. Sample: peripheral blood. The receptor source for this set is a human donor in a cohort sampled during active COVID-19.

The chain joins TRBV24-1 to TRBJ2-3, with 7 bases fitting TRBD1. V lost 10 bases to trimming and J lost 2 bases; unmatched junction nucleotides: 8. The CDR3 runs 14 residues. The germline V gene encodes CDR1 KGHDR and CDR2 SFDVKD. The chain's CDR3 is CATRGPTTTDTQYF. CDR3 coding DNA: TGTGCCACAAGGGGGCCGACGACCACAGATACGCAGTATTTT.

The table lists this clone with a count of one. The chain couples TRBV11-3 to TRBJ2-3; TRBD1 aligns across 11 bases. Germline V gene lookup returns CDR1 SGHNT and CDR2 YENEEA. V shed 5 bases, J shed 6 bases, and the junction held 10 bases outside the gene matches. This CDR3 contains 16 residues. The CDR3 DNA reads as TGTGCCAGCAGCCAGCCCAGGGACAGGGGGTCGGATACGCAGTATTTT. Amino acids: CASSQPRDRGSDTQYF. The full variable domain, its missing parts supplied by reference TRBV11-3 and TRBJ2-3, is EAGVVQSPRYKIIEKKQPVAFWCNPISGHNTLYWYLQNLGQGPELLIRYENEEAVDDSQLPKDRFSAERLKGVDSTLKIQPAELGDSAVYLCASSQPRDRGSDTQYFGPGTRLTVL.

V and J are TRBV29-1 and TRBJ2-7, with 13 bases aligning to TRBD2. CDR3 length: 17 residues. Germline trimming cut 4 bases from V and 0 bases from J; bases unmatched to any gene: 9. The germline gives CDR1 SQVTM, CDR2 ANQGSEA. The CDR3 region has the DNA TGCAGCGTTGGTTCGGATCGACTAGCGGGGGGCTCCTACGAGCAGTACTTC. Its protein product is CSVGSDRLAGGSYEQYF.

The chain joins TRBV4-1 to TRBJ1-1; D ambiguous. Germline lookup yields CDR1 MGHRA and CDR2 YSYEKL. V was pared by 0 bases and J by 8 bases, with 10 bases between. The CDR3 contains 13 residues. The chain's CDR3 is CASSQDEGREAFF. Written as DNA, the CDR3 is TGCGCCAGCAGCCAAGACGAGGGAAGGGAAGCTTTCTTT.

V usage is TRBV19 and J usage is TRBJ2-1, with 9 bases that match TRBD1. This CDR3 has 13 amino acids. The germline V gene encodes CDR1 LNHDA and CDR2 SQIVND (reference sequence). V was pared by 4 bases and J by 12 bases, with 7 bases of the junction left unmatched. The CDR3 DNA is TGTGCCAGTAGTAAGGACAGGGGTTGGTTGCAGTTCTTC. The encoded protein is CASSKDRGWLQFF.

The rearrangement links TRBV6-5 to TRBJ1-5, with D possibly being TRBD1 (5 bases). Germline loops: CDR1 MNHEY, CDR2 SVGAGI. The V end was cut by 4 bases, the J end by 6 bases, with 16 bases between. This CDR3 has 15 amino acids. CDR3 bases: TGTGCCAGCAGTTCGTTTTCAGGGTCATCTCAGCCCCAGCATTTT. Amino acid sequence: CASSSFSGSSQPQHF.

This chain uses TRBV2 with TRBJ1-5; D is possibly TRBD1 (5 bases). With 6 bases removed from V and 5 bases from J, the gap between germline ends came to 17 bases. In germline, CDR1 is SNHLY, CDR2 FYNNEI. CDR3 length: 15 amino acids. The CDR3 DNA follows: TGTGCCAGCAGCCGACAGTCGACCGGATATCAGCCCCAGCATTTT. The encoded protein is CASSRQSTGYQPQHF.